The T cell receptor (beta chain) described here comes from a study of blood T cell repertoires in COVID-19. As for the study in general: The samples span acute and convalescent COVID-19 from the United States, Italy and Spain. T cells, B-cell-depleted T cells, or PBMCs supplied cDNA or gDNA.

This CDR3 contains 15 residues. Germline CDR1 is SGHVS and CDR2 is FNYEAQ. V trimming: 5 bases; J trimming: 6 bases; junction bases outside the gene matches: 7. As handled by the study authors: Reference gene primer amplification yielded estimated nucleated cell counts. Assay used: immunoSEQ multiplex PCR; TCRdb lists only in-frame clones, some missing. V, J and clone size are taken as reported in that table, and D and trimming were inferred from the DNA itself. The sample holds roughly 110,000 clones, around 90% seen once. Sequencing was performed on peripheral blood. The sequence was collected from a man aged 35 to 55 with active or convalescent COVID-19. This chain uses TRBV7-6 with TRBJ2-7; 13 bases line up with TRBD2. CDR3 region: CASSAAGLAGSEQYF. CDR3 coding DNA: TGTGCCAGCAGCGCCGCGGGACTAGCGGGAAGCGAGCAGTACTTC.